Each of the 29 T cell receptor beta chains below was sequenced from the same sample in a study of cytotoxic CD8 clonotypes in ibrutinib-treated CLL (dated by TCRdb to 2020 to 2023). The time point label, as the study defines it: approximately eleven months on ibrutinib. Library generation was performed with the immunoSEQ multiplex PCR assay. TCRdb limited this immuneACCESS table to in-frame rearrangements with V and J called. A share of clones is missing; checked studies link under half to unresolved V genes, and the rest is unexplained. The sample has some 150,000 clones on record, approximately 80% of them singletons. The ten largest account for 9.5% to 15% of the sample. The material was PBMCs, obtained after 12 months of ibrutinib treatment. These receptors originate from a human donor with chronic lymphocytic leukemia.

J is TRBJ2-5 and V is TRBV13; 7 bases are a match to TRBD2. With V trimmed by 2 bases and J by 0 bases, 3 bases remained unmatched. This CDR3 has 15 residues. CDR1 is PRHDT and CDR2 is FYEKMQ in the germline V gene (reference sequence). Written as DNA, the CDR3 is TGTGCCAGCAGCTTAACCGGGACTAACCAAGAGACCCAGTACTTC. This sequence encodes CASSLTGTNQETQYF.

The chain employs TRBV5-1 and TRBJ2-7; the D gene could be TRBD1 or TRBD2 (5 bases each). This CDR3 contains 13 residues. With 4 bases removed from V and 4 bases from J, the gap between germline ends came to 12 bases. CDR1 is SGHRS, CDR2 YFSETQ, per germline. Here the CDR3 reads CASSNRDGYEQYF. For the CDR3, the DNA is TGCGCCAGCAGCAACCGGGACGGATACGAGCAGTACTTC.

The chain recombines TRBV28 with TRBJ1-1; no reliable D call. The CDR3 loop spans 12 amino acids. V dropped 8 bases and J dropped 1 base, with 8 bases sitting between them. Germline V gene data show CDR1 as MDHEN and CDR2 as SYDVKM. The CDR3 bases are TGTGCCAGCTGCCTAGGGAACACTGAAGCTTTCTTT. Amino acids: CASCLGNTEAFF. Based on the CDR3 plus reference TRBV28 and TRBJ1-1, the full variable domain is DVKVTQSSRYLVKRTGEKVFLECVQDMDHENMFWYRQDPGLGLRLIYFSYDVKMKEKGDIPEGYSVSREKKERFSLILESASTNQTSMYLCASCLGNTEAFFGQGTRLTVV.

The CDR3 bases are TGTGCCAGCAGCGTATCTTTGGACAGGGGGGACACCGGGGAGCTGTTTTTT. Translating it yields CASSVSLDRGDTGELFF. The chain uses TRBV9 and TRBJ2-2, with TRBD1 matching over 10 bases. The CDR3 is made up of 17 amino acids. The trim removed 1 base at V and 3 bases at J, leaving 6 bases unmatched. CDR1 and CDR2 (germline): SGDLS, YYNGEE.

The V gene is TRBV9, the J gene TRBJ2-1, with 12 nucleotides matching TRBD2. Germline V gene sequence: CDR1 SGDLS, CDR2 YYNGEE. CDR3 length equals 15 residues. V was pared by 2 bases and J by 5 bases, with 2 bases of the junction left unmatched. CDR3 sequence reads: CASSVWTSGNNEQFF. As DNA, the CDR3 is TGTGCCAGCAGCGTCTGGACTAGCGGGAACAATGAGCAGTTCTTC.

This chain joins TRBV19 and TRBJ1-2, with 12 bases identical to TRBD1. The CDR3 has 18 residues. V dropped 5 bases and J dropped 4; count of bases not matched to a gene: 14. Per germline, CDR1 LNHDA and CDR2 SQIVND (reference sequence). This CDR3 is CASSPGTGQGASSYGYTF. The CDR3 region has the DNA TGTGCCAGTAGTCCCGGTACGGGACAGGGGGCGTCGAGCTATGGCTACACCTTC. Variable domain in full (rest from reference TRBV19 and TRBJ1-2): DGGITQSPKYLFRKEGQNVTLSCEQNLNHDAMYWYRQDPGQGLRLIYYSQIVNDFQKGDIAEGYSVSREKKESFPLTVTSAQKNPTAFYLCASSPGTGQGASSYGYTFGSGTRLTVV.

The rearrangement uses TRBV5-1 and TRBJ2-3; TRBD2 agrees at 11 bases. The CDR3 has 19 amino acids. V was pared by 4 bases and J by 5 bases, with 18 bases of the junction left unmatched. Germline lookup yields CDR1 SGHRS and CDR2 YFSETQ. CDR3 sequence (DNA): TGCGCCAGCAGCCCGGACCCCGCTCGACTAGCGGGGATTCTAGATACGCAGTATTTT. Protein product: CASSPDPARLAGILDTQYF.

The CDR3 protein is CASSLGHSNTGELFF. The CDR3 DNA reads as TGCGCCAGCAGCTTGGGGCACTCGAACACCGGGGAGCTGTTTTTT. The V call is TRBV5-1, the J call TRBJ2-2; unclear D gene. The V end was cut by 0 bases, the J end by 0 bases, with 6 bases between. Germline V CDR1 and CDR2: SGHRS, YFSETQ. There are 15 residues in the CDR3.

V usage is TRBV5-1 and J usage is TRBJ2-2, with D perhaps TRBD1 (6 bases). The CDR3 sequence is 17 residues long. Germline CDR1 reads SGHRS; CDR2 reads YFSETQ. V was cut by 5 bases and J by 4 bases, with 21 bases left in between. CDR3 DNA: TGCGCCAGCAGTGTCACGGGACAAGGGCCCGCCACCGGGGAGCTGTTTTTT. It yields the protein CASSVTGQGPATGELFF.

CDR3 nucleotides: TGCGCCAGCAGCGCTCGCGTCGGTACGAGGCACAATGAGCAGTTCTTC. Translation: CASSARVGTRHNEQFF. The V call is TRBV5-1, the J call TRBJ2-1; D ambiguous. The CDR3 sequence is 16 residues long. Germline V gene lookup returns CDR1 SGHRS and CDR2 YFSETQ. Trimming left V 4 bases short and J 5 bases short, with 19 bases between.

The chain recombines TRBV5-1 with TRBJ2-6; 8 bases are shared with TRBD1. Germline CDR1 reads SGHRS; CDR2 reads YFSETQ. This CDR3 is built from 18 residues. Losses at the gene ends were 4 bases for V and 1 base for J; bases not matched to a gene: 10. The CDR3 is CASSIGQGYVSGANVLTF. CDR3 in DNA: TGCGCCAGCAGCATTGGACAGGGATATGTATCTGGGGCCAACGTCCTGACTTTC.

The chain carries TRBV10-3 and TRBJ2-1, with 8 bases lining up with TRBD2. Per the germline V gene, CDR1 is ENHRY and CDR2 is SYGVKD. The length of the CDR3 is 15 residues. The junction had 3 bases not matched to a gene; V was cut back by 0 bases and J by 5 bases. CDR3: CAISESGLENNEQFF. CDR3 DNA: TGTGCCATCAGTGAGTCGGGACTAGAGAACAATGAGCAGTTCTTC.

This chain joins TRBV5-1 and TRBJ2-7, with 7 bases matching TRBD2. CDR1 SGHRS and CDR2 YFSETQ come from the germline V gene. The CDR3 contains 14 residues. V dropped 2 bases and J dropped 0; count of bases not matched to a gene: 2. The DNA of the CDR3 is TGCGCCAGCAGCTTAGCGGGACTCTCCTACGAGCAGTACTTC. This gives the protein CASSLAGLSYEQYF.

The gene calls are TRBV9 and TRBJ2-1; D unclear. The V gene lost 7 bases and the J gene lost 0 bases, with 5 bases spanning the gap. This CDR3 spans 12 amino acids. Germline V CDR1 and CDR2: SGDLS, YYNGEE. The CDR3 DNA reads TGTGCCAGCGGGTCCTCCTACAATGAGCAGTTCTTC. It codes for CASGSSYNEQFF.

The chain's CDR3 is CASSEPQGSTNEKLFF. The DNA for the CDR3 is TGTGCCAGCAGTGAGCCCCAAGGCTCAACTAATGAAAAACTGTTTTTT. This chain uses TRBV25-1 with TRBJ1-4, with unresolved D. Trimming took 3 bases from V and 0 from J, leaving 11 bases between them. The germline V gene has CDR1 MGHDK and CDR2 SYGVNS. There are 16 residues in the CDR3.

The chain is built from TRBV28 and TRBJ2-3, with D hard to call. Trimming stripped 8 bases from V and 2 bases from J, with 5 bases between. The CDR3 sequence is 11 residues long. CDR1 and CDR2 (germline): MDHEN, SYDVKM. CDR3 sequence (DNA): TGTGCCAGCCTGATCACAGATACGCAGTATTTT. Translating it yields CASLITDTQYF.

This clone was counted only a few times. The chain employs TRBV11-1 and TRBJ1-2; D unresolved. The CDR3 extends over 13 amino acids. V dropped 1 base and J dropped 7 bases, with 10 bases sitting between them. Germline V gene sequence: CDR1 SGHAT, CDR2 FQDESV (reference sequence). The CDR3 loop is CASSLDSSGGYTF. The CDR3 DNA follows: TGTGCCAGCAGCTTAGACTCGTCGGGTGGCTACACCTTC. The full variable domain, in which reference TRBV11-1 and TRBJ1-2 provide the parts outside the CDR3, is EAEVAQSPRYKITEKSQAVAFWCDPISGHATLYWYRQILGQGPELLVQFQDESVVDDSQLPKDRFSAERLKGVDSTLKIQPAELGDSAMYLCASSLDSSGGYTFGSGTRLTVV.

The chain employs TRBV5-1 and TRBJ1-1, with a possible D match to TRBD1 (5 bases). The V and J ends lost 2 bases and 1 base respectively, with 9 bases between them. Germline CDR1 is SGHRS and CDR2 is YFSETQ. This CDR3 has 14 amino acids. DNA of the CDR3: TGCGCCAGCAGCTTAAGGCAGGGGAACACTGAAGCTTTCTTT. Protein: CASSLRQGNTEAFF. Looking up the rest from reference TRBV5-1 and TRBJ1-1 gives the full variable domain: KAGVTQTPRYLIKTRGQQVTLSCSPISGHRSVSWYQQTPGQGLQFLFEYFSETQRNKGNFPGRFSGRQFSNSRSEMNVSTLELGDSALYLCASSLRQGNTEAFFGQGTRLTVV.

The chain couples TRBV7-3 to TRBJ2-5; 7 bases are a match to TRBD1. Germline V lookup: CDR1 SGHTA, CDR2 FQGTGA. The ends lost 2 bases at V and 3 bases at J; junction bases unmatched: 6. This CDR3 is 15 amino acids long. The CDR3: CASSLSGTVEETQYF. Here the CDR3 DNA reads TGTGCCAGCAGCTTATCCGGGACAGTTGAAGAGACCCAGTACTTC.

This clone turned up a few times. The CDR3 protein is CASSHSSGTSLGEQFF. The CDR3, as DNA: TGCGCCAGCAGCCATAGCTCCGGGACTAGTCTGGGTGAGCAGTTCTTC. V is TRBV4-1 and J is TRBJ2-1; 8 positions agree with TRBD2. This CDR3 comprises 16 residues. Germline V gives CDR1 MGHRA, CDR2 YSYEKL. J gave up 9 bases and V 3 bases, and 13 bases lay outside the gene matches.

This clone was seen only a few times. The V gene is TRBV18, the J gene TRBJ2-1; the match to TRBD1 covers 7 bases. Germline trimming cut 3 bases from V and 4 bases from J; bases unmatched to any gene: 9. The germline gives CDR1 KGHSH, CDR2 LQKENI. There are 16 residues in the CDR3. CDR3 protein: CASSPGGAGGYNEQFF. For the CDR3, the DNA is TGTGCCAGCTCACCTGGGGGAGCAGGGGGATACAATGAGCAGTTCTTC.

This clone has just one count. The chain combines TRBV2 with TRBJ1-1; 8 bases map to TRBD1. The CDR3 has 14 amino acids. Germline lookup yields CDR1 SNHLY and CDR2 FYNNEI. Trimming removed 4 bases from V and 3 bases from J; junction bases left unmatched: 4. CDR3 sequence (DNA): TGTGCCAGCAGTGGCACACAGGGGGACACTGAAGCTTTCTTT. It yields the protein CASSGTQGDTEAFF.

DNA of the CDR3: TGCGCCAGCAGTGACGGAAAGAGACAGGGGAGGAACACTGAAGCTTTCTTT. Its protein product is CASSDGKRQGRNTEAFF. This chain connects TRBV10-1 to TRBJ1-1; 8 bases are shared with TRBD1. The CDR3 runs 17 residues. CDR1 is WNHNN, CDR2 SYGVQD, per germline (reference sequence). V gave up 3 bases and J gave up 1 base; unmatched junction bases: 10.

The chain uses TRBV28 and TRBJ1-4, with TRBD1 identical over 8 bases. CDR3 size: 15 residues. Losses at the gene ends were 4 bases for V and 4 bases for J; bases not matched to a gene: 5. Germline V gene data show CDR1 as MDHEN and CDR2 as SYDVKM. The CDR3 nucleotides read TGTGCCAGCAGTTATGGGACAGGCAGTAATGAAAAACTGTTTTTT. Its protein is CASSYGTGSNEKLFF.

This clone showed up just a few times. The chain couples TRBV28 to TRBJ2-1; 13 nucleotides align to TRBD2. This CDR3 has 14 amino acids. V lost 6 bases, J lost 7 bases, and 3 bases stayed unmatched. In germline, CDR1 is MDHEN, CDR2 SYDVKM. CDR3 amino acids: CASRGLAGVNEQFF. The CDR3 DNA is TGTGCCAGCAGAGGACTAGCGGGAGTAAATGAGCAGTTCTTC. The whole variable domain, remainder taken from reference TRBV28 and TRBJ2-1, is DVKVTQSSRYLVKRTGEKVFLECVQDMDHENMFWYRQDPGLGLRLIYFSYDVKMKEKGDIPEGYSVSREKKERFSLILESASTNQTSMYLCASRGLAGVNEQFFGPGTRLTVL.

V gene TRBV2 combines with J gene TRBJ2-2; D is possibly TRBD2 (7 bases). CDR3 length: 13 residues. Deletions cut 2 bases from V and 13 bases from J, with 14 bases between. Germline V CDR1 and CDR2: SNHLY, FYNNEI. CDR3 region: CASSENRGARLFF. CDR3 nucleotide sequence: TGTGCCAGCAGTGAAAATCGGGGGGCTCGGCTGTTTTTT.

The J gene is TRBJ2-3, the V gene TRBV7-2, with 9 bases aligning to TRBD1. The CDR3 is made up of 15 amino acids. Unmatched junction bases numbered 6, after V lost 0 bases and J lost 8 bases. CDR1 SGHTA and CDR2 FQGNSA come from the germline V gene. The CDR3 nucleotides read TGTGCCAGCAGCTTAGCGGGGACAGGGTTGGGTACGCAGTATTTT. Protein sequence: CASSLAGTGLGTQYF.

The rearrangement links TRBV5-1 to TRBJ1-2, with TRBD1 identical over 11 bases. Trimming took 3 bases from V and 8 from J; bases not matched to a gene: 3. The germline V gene encodes CDR1 SGHRS and CDR2 YFSETQ. This CDR3 contains 13 residues. The CDR3 is CASSSGQGEGYTF. Here the CDR3 DNA reads TGCGCCAGCAGCTCGGGACAGGGGGAAGGCTACACCTTC.

Concerning this clone: Its ends do not fully match the called genes, so a read error is possible. The chain couples TRBV11-2 to TRBJ1-5; TRBD1 might be the D (5 bases). This CDR3 has 18 amino acids. Germline assignment: CDR1 SGHAT and CDR2 FQNNGV. CDR3 coding DNA: TGTGCCAGCAGCCAAGTGGAGGGAGGGGATTATAGCAATCAGCCCCAGCATTTC. This encodes CASSQVEGGDYSNQPQHF.